What follows are 30 T cell receptor beta chains derived from one specimen sequenced in a study of regulatory dendritic cells for organ transplantation. Allogeneic regulatory or mature dendritic cells were co-cultured for four to six days with CFSE-labeled sorted T cells at 1:10. Only in-frame clones appear in the TCRdb table, and some are missing; sequencing was by immunoSEQ multiplex PCR. The table has over 9,000 clones, under 90% seen once. No antigen has been identified for these receptors. The sequenced material came from naive CD8+ T cells from blood cultured with dendritic cells. Subset of the sample: CD45RA+ naive T cells. Receptors were obtained from a human donor in good health.

The V and J genes are TRBV5-6 and TRBJ2-3, with a possible D match to TRBD2 (5 bases). This CDR3 region has 12 residues. Trimming left V 0 bases short and J 6 bases short, with 5 bases between. Germline loops: CDR1 SGHDT, CDR2 YYEEEE. CDR3 in DNA: TGTGCCAGCAGCTTGGCGGGGGATACGCAGTATTTT. Translation: CASSLAGDTQYF.

The chain recombines TRBV21-1 with TRBJ2-3; the table names TRBD2, a call not compared with the DNA. TRBV21-1 corresponds to a pseudogene. The CDR3 is made up of 12 amino acids. The CDR3 sequence is CASSSQRDTQYF. The CDR3 nucleotides are TGTGCCAGCAGCTCCCAGCGCGATACGCAGTATTTT.

The genes are TRBV4-3 and TRBJ2-1; 8 bases line up with TRBD2. The trim removed 0 bases at V and 6 bases at J, leaving 7 bases unmatched. Germline-derived CDR1 and CDR2 are LGHNA and YSLEER. This CDR3 has 16 residues. This CDR3 is CASSQDRGGFTNEQFF. As DNA, the CDR3 is TGCGCCAGCAGCCAAGACCGGGGGGGCTTCACCAATGAGCAGTTCTTC.

The rearrangement joins TRBV9 to TRBJ2-7; 7 positions agree with TRBD1. The length of the CDR3 is 17 residues. CDR1 is SGDLS, CDR2 YYNGEE, per germline. V shed 4 bases and J 3 bases; nucleotides not matched to a gene: 16. As DNA, the CDR3 is TGTGCCAGCAGCCCTAGACCCAAACGGACAGGCTACTACGAGCAGTACTTC. It translates to CASSPRPKRTGYYEQYF.

The V gene is TRBV28, the J gene TRBJ2-4; 9 bases agree with TRBD1. With V trimmed by 1 base and J by 1 base, 2 bases remained unmatched. Germline CDR1 and CDR2: MDHEN and SYDVKM. CDR3 length: 16 amino acids. The CDR3 DNA reads TGTGCCAGCAGTTTATACAGGGGGCTTGCCAAAAACATTCAGTACTTC. This encodes CASSLYRGLAKNIQYF.

The CDR3 bases are TGTGCCAGCAGCTATGACAGGGGCTATGGCTACACCTTC. It yields the protein CASSYDRGYGYTF. The chain combines TRBV27 with TRBJ1-2, with TRBD1 identical over 8 bases. This CDR3 comprises 13 residues. CDR1 is MNHEY, CDR2 SMNVEV, per germline (reference sequence). V lost 6 bases to trimming and J lost 4 bases; unmatched junction nucleotides: 4.

This chain joins TRBV28 and TRBJ1-5; tentative D call: TRBD1 (5 bases). V was clipped by 3 bases and J by 0 bases, with 9 bases between them. The CDR3 consists of 15 residues. Per the germline V gene, CDR1 is MDHEN and CDR2 is SYDVKM. CDR3 protein: CASSFAGHSNQPQHF. CDR3 nucleotide sequence: TGTGCCAGCAGTTTCGCAGGGCATAGCAATCAGCCCCAGCATTTT. Supplemented by reference TRBV28 and TRBJ1-5, the full variable domain reads DVKVTQSSRYLVKRTGEKVFLECVQDMDHENMFWYRQDPGLGLRLIYFSYDVKMKEKGDIPEGYSVSREKKERFSLILESASTNQTSMYLCASSFAGHSNQPQHFGDGTRLSIL.

The chain is built from TRBV10-3 and TRBJ1-2; no reliable D call. V shed 0 bases and J shed 3 bases, with 17 bases lying between them. CDR3 length equals 17 residues. Germline V lookup: CDR1 ENHRY, CDR2 SYGVKD. As DNA, the CDR3 is TGTGCCATCAGTGAGTCAGACTTAACAGCGACTGACTATGGCTACACCTTC. It codes for CAISESDLTATDYGYTF.

The J gene is TRBJ2-1, the V gene TRBV6-6; D not certain. The V gene's germline CDR1 is MNHNY and CDR2 SVGAGI (reference sequence). With 7 bases removed from V and 3 bases from J, the gap between germline ends came to 10 bases. The CDR3 is 13 residues long. This CDR3 reads CASTYRSYNEQFF. The CDR3 DNA reads TGTGCCAGCACCTACCGGAGCTACAATGAGCAGTTCTTC.

The chain links TRBV6-6 to TRBJ2-1, with D unclear. Germline V gene lookup returns CDR1 MNHNY and CDR2 SVGAGI (reference sequence). This CDR3 is 13 amino acids long. Trimming cost V 4 bases and J 6 bases, with 10 bases left between them. The CDR3: CASSFLSFNEQFF. The CDR3, as DNA: TGTGCCAGCAGTTTCCTAAGTTTCAATGAGCAGTTCTTC.

The V gene is TRBV4-3, the J gene TRBJ2-1; TRBD1 or TRBD2 may be the D gene (6 bases each). CDR3 length equals 16 residues. V lost 1 base and J 1 base, leaving 11 bases between the germline ends. Germline V lookup: CDR1 LGHNA, CDR2 YSLEER. The CDR3: CASSQAVGGSYNEQFF. The CDR3, as DNA: TGCGCCAGCAGCCAAGCTGTAGGGGGGTCCTACAATGAGCAGTTCTTC.

The chain recombines TRBV7-3 with TRBJ2-5; TRBD2 might be the D (6 bases). Deletions cut 2 bases from V and 5 bases from J, with 15 bases between. CDR3 length equals 15 residues. CDR1 and CDR2 (germline): SGHTA, FQGTGA. This CDR3 is CASSLSGGTGETQYF. For the CDR3, the DNA is TGTGCCAGCAGCTTATCCGGCGGGACTGGGGAGACCCAGTACTTC.

The CDR3 loop reads CASSSLAGLNTGELFF. In DNA, the CDR3 is TGTGCCAGCAGCTCCTTAGCGGGATTAAACACCGGGGAGCTGTTTTTT. J is TRBJ2-2 and V is TRBV7-9; TRBD2 matches at 8 bases. After removal of 4 bases from V and 2 bases from J, the junction contained 6 bases not matched to a gene. CDR3 size: 16 residues. Germline values: CDR1 SEHNR, CDR2 FQNEAQ (reference sequence).

V usage is TRBV30 and J usage is TRBJ2-2; D might be TRBD2 (6 bases). Per the germline V gene, CDR1 is GTSNPN and CDR2 is SVGIG (reference sequence). Trimming shortened V by 2 bases and J by 6 bases, and 13 bases separated the two germline ends. The CDR3 is 14 residues long. CDR3 in DNA: TGTGCCTGGAGTCTCGGTTGGGGGGCCGGGGAGCTGTTTTTT. It yields the protein CAWSLGWGAGELFF.

The chain employs TRBV7-9 and TRBJ2-7; D is undetermined. V lost 6 bases to trimming and J lost 2 bases, with 11 bases between them. Per the germline V gene, CDR1 is SEHNR and CDR2 is FQNEAQ (reference sequence). The CDR3 loop spans 13 amino acids. The CDR3 loop is CASRVGGAYEQYF. Written as DNA, the CDR3 is TGTGCCAGCAGAGTTGGCGGAGCCTACGAGCAGTACTTC.

The rearrangement uses TRBV9 and TRBJ2-1, with D uncertain. The CDR3 contains 15 residues. V lost 0 bases, J lost 4 bases, and 11 bases lay in between. Germline V CDR1 and CDR2: SGDLS, YYNGEE. CDR3: CASSVGSRAYNEQFF. CDR3 nucleotides: TGTGCCAGCAGCGTAGGGAGTCGGGCTTACAATGAGCAGTTCTTC.

CDR3 in DNA: TGTGCCAGTAGTATTAGACGGGTCGGTCAGCCCCAGCATTTT. Its protein product is CASSIRRVGQPQHF. The gene calls are TRBV19 and TRBJ1-5; no firm D call. The CDR3 totals 14 residues. Trimming took 3 bases from V and 6 from J, leaving 12 bases between them. Germline V CDR1 and CDR2: LNHDA, SQIVND (reference sequence).

This clone was seen only once. The chain's CDR3 is CASSPSGHTDTQYF. The CDR3 region has the DNA TGTGCCAGCTCACCTAGCGGACACACAGATACGCAGTATTTT. The chain employs TRBV6-6 and TRBJ2-3; 7 nucleotides match TRBD2. The V segment lost 8 bases and the J segment 2 bases; nucleotides outside the gene matches: 7. The CDR3 length is 14 residues. Germline CDR1 is MNHNY and CDR2 is SVGAGI (reference sequence).

This rearrangement joins TRBV6-5 to TRBJ1-5; no clear D gene. This CDR3 is 15 amino acids long. Trimming took 0 bases from V and 4 from J, leaving 10 bases between them. CDR1 MNHEY and CDR2 SVGAGI come from the germline V gene. CDR3 region: CASSYSGQPNQPQHF. The DNA of the CDR3 is TGTGCCAGCAGTTACTCGGGTCAGCCAAATCAGCCCCAGCATTTT.

The rearrangement links TRBV7-9 to TRBJ2-6; D not certain. The CDR3 has 16 amino acids. V was cut by 1 base and J by 2 bases, with 9 bases left in between. Per germline, CDR1 SEHNR and CDR2 FQNEAQ (reference sequence). CDR3 nucleotide sequence: TGTGCCAGCAGCTTAGGCCCGCTTACTGGGGCCAACGTCCTGACTTTC. It specifies CASSLGPLTGANVLTF.

This chain connects TRBV6-5 to TRBJ2-3; unclear D gene. Trimming took 6 bases from V and 6 from J, leaving 4 bases between them. The germline V gene encodes CDR1 MNHEY and CDR2 SVGAGI. This CDR3 has 10 residues. The CDR3 region is CASRGDTQYF. In nucleotides, the CDR3 is TGTGCCAGCAGAGGGGATACGCAGTATTTT.

V gene TRBV7-3 combines with J gene TRBJ2-1; weak D call: TRBD1 (6 bases). CDR3 length: 18 amino acids. V lost 5 bases, J lost 0 bases, and 20 bases lay in between. Looked up from germline, CDR1 is SGHTA and CDR2 is FQGTGA. Written as DNA, the CDR3 is TGTGCCAGCAGCCAATACCGGGACACCGAGAGCTCCTACAATGAGCAGTTCTTC. It yields the protein CASSQYRDTESSYNEQFF.

The chain links TRBV9 to TRBJ2-1; D remains ambiguous. Germline V gives CDR1 SGDLS, CDR2 YYNGEE. V was cut by 5 bases and J by 8 bases, with 26 bases left in between. The CDR3 covers 17 residues. CDR3 sequence reads: CASSRQPDKFREDEQFF. The CDR3 nucleotides are TGTGCCAGCAGTAGACAACCTGATAAGTTCAGAGAGGATGAGCAGTTCTTC.

The genes are TRBV9 and TRBJ2-3; no clear D. This CDR3 spans 16 amino acids. CDR1 SGDLS and CDR2 YYNGEE come from the germline V gene. The V end was cut by 0 bases, the J end by 5 bases, with 16 bases between. CDR3 nucleotide sequence: TGTGCCAGCAGCGTAGCCGGCGCATCCTGGGGAGATACGCAGTATTTT. It translates to CASSVAGASWGDTQYF.

The V call is TRBV15, the J call TRBJ2-7, with 10 positions matching TRBD1. Losses at the gene ends were 5 bases for V and 4 bases for J; bases not matched to a gene: 2. CDR1 LNHNV and CDR2 YYDKDF come from the germline V gene (reference sequence). The CDR3 is 13 residues long. CDR3 bases: TGTGCCACCAGCGGGGACAGGGGATACGAGCAGTACTTC. This translates into CATSGDRGYEQYF.

The chain carries TRBV27 and TRBJ1-5, with a weak D call TRBD1 (5 bases). The CDR3 spans 13 residues. Germline lookup yields CDR1 MNHEY and CDR2 SMNVEV (reference sequence). Trimming pared 5 bases from V and 6 bases from J, leaving 11 bases between. The CDR3 spells CASSIGRGQPQHF. The CDR3 region has the DNA TGTGCCAGCAGTATTGGGAGGGGTCAGCCCCAGCATTTT.

The chain couples TRBV6-5 to TRBJ1-5, with 8 positions matching TRBD1. The germline V gene has CDR1 MNHEY and CDR2 SVGAGI. The V and J ends lost 8 bases and 8 bases, in that order; junction bases with no gene match: 5. This CDR3 region has 12 residues. The CDR3 DNA follows: TGTGCCAGCGGAACAGGGGGGGAGCCCCAGCATTTT. Translated, it gives CASGTGGEPQHF.

The gene calls are TRBV23-1 and TRBJ2-2, with D maybe TRBD1 (6 bases). TRBV23-1 is an ORF, and what it does is uncertain. V lost 3 bases, J lost 6 bases, and 17 bases lay in between. The CDR3 runs 16 residues. The CDR3 is CASSQRFTGYAGELFF. DNA of the CDR3: TGCGCCAGCAGTCAGAGATTTACAGGGTACGCCGGGGAGCTGTTTTTT.

This chain uses TRBV4-3 with TRBJ1-5; no reliable D call. The CDR3 consists of 15 residues. Germline CDR1 is LGHNA and CDR2 is YSLEER. Between the trimmed V and J ends, which lost 0 bases and 3 bases, there was a span of 9 bases. The CDR3 sequence: CASSQDFTPNQPQHF. CDR3 nucleotide sequence: TGCGCCAGCAGCCAAGATTTTACACCCAATCAGCCCCAGCATTTT.

The chain joins TRBV5-5 to TRBJ1-1; no clear D gene. Germline CDR1 SGHKS, CDR2 YYEKEE (reference sequence). Trimming left V 2 bases short and J 4 bases short, with 9 bases between. The CDR3 length is 13 residues. The chain's CDR3 is CASSLGGGTEAFF. CDR3 coding DNA: TGTGCCAGCAGCTTAGGTGGAGGCACTGAAGCTTTCTTT.